The rows below give T cell receptor beta chains drawn from one sample of a study of OX40 agonist ivuxolimab in advanced cancers. Profiling relied on immunoSEQ multiplex PCR, and the TCRdb table lists in-frame clones only, not all of them. Of 65,000 to 80,000 clones listed, 90% to 95% are singletons. The sample was CD4+ or CD8+ T cells sorted from blood, taken in a trial of the OX40 agonist ivuxolimab. These receptors came from an adult with an advanced solid tumor such as melanoma, head and neck, liver or kidney cancer. The conserved cysteine and the conserved F or W are not part of the CDR3 here. The D gene is left open where the match is weak. Where a row states a size, it is once, few, many or the class of an expanded clone; other rows omit it.

V | D | size | CDR3
TRBV6-6 | . | once | ASSWHRGGPATEAF
TRBV7-9 | TRBD1 | once | ASSPTGGLGETQY
TRBV5-1 | TRBD1 | . | ASSFVGGTGATYEQY
TRBV5-5 | . | . | ASSLGSSDGGVYIQY
TRBV9 | . | . | ASSVAGYQETQY
TRBV7-9 | . | . | ASSFDSSMGGAF
TRBV28 | . | . | ASRGRANYEQY
TRBV9 | TRBD1 | . | ASTEGQGGTDTQY
TRBV10-3 | . | . | AISVRPNPGYGYT
TRBV7-2 | . | . | ASSSPAGNNEQF
TRBV6-5 | TRBD2 | . | ASKKLAGPTDTQY
TRBV19 | . | . | ASSIVGGGGNQPQH
TRBV11-3 | TRBD2 | once | ASSPRTSGPYEQY
TRBV7-7 | . | . | ASSPHGGSPYEQY
TRBV27 | TRBD2 | once | ASSSGRKETQY
TRBV20-1 | . | . | SAKSGHEQY
TRBV29-1 | TRBD1 | . | SVRDRVNEKLF
TRBV19 | TRBD1 | . | ASSTTGGGQPQH
TRBV2 | . | . | ASSEGPYEQY
TRBV5-6 | TRBD1 | . | ASSSGQGAGEKLF
TRBV4-2 | TRBD1 | . | ASSQANRQGSYGYT
TRBV27 | . | . | ASSQYYEQY
TRBV28 | TRBD1 | . | ASSSGTGRLGYT
TRBV19 | . | . | ASTVRTEAF
TRBV28 | . | . | ASRHPGLEYSNQPQH
TRBV6-1 | . | few | ASSEARYANEKLF
TRBV11-2 | . | once | ASSLVGHWNIQY
TRBV4-1 | TRBD2 | . | ASSQVGAGDYEQY
TRBV27 | . | . | ASSLLRRGRSYEQY
TRBV4-2 | TRBD2 | . | ASSHGTSGGYNEQF
TRBV6-6 | . | . | ASRIQGREQY